These T cell receptor beta chains were read from a single sample in a study of CD8+CD57+ T cells in acquired aplastic anemia. TCRdb ran MiXCR on the reads and lists one entry per CDR3 protein. The sample yields 17,000 or so distinct CDR3 sequences, around two fifths seen once. Sequencing was performed on CD8+CD57+ T cells sorted from PBMCs. The receptors come from a human donor with aplastic anemia. The CDR3 runs from the conserved cysteine through the conserved F or W.

>TRBJ2-3|TRBV5-4
CASSSLPGGLADTQYF
>TRBJ2-7|TRBV7-6
CASSLVDPRDTTATEQYF
>TRBJ1-1|TRBV4-2
CASSHPVGVTEAFF
>TRBJ2-7|TRBV20-1
CSASRGTSGYVQYF
>TRBJ2-1|TRBV12-3/TRBV12-4
CASNRMGTPYNEQFF
>TRBJ2-3|TRBV7-2
CASSRQGTDTQYF
>TRBJ2-7|TRBV30
CAWSPGGAYEQYF
>TRBJ2-1|TRBV20-1
CSASGLAGGDYNEQFF
>TRBJ2-3|TRBV12-3/TRBV12-4
CASSSTSGGATDTQYF
>TRBJ2-7|TRBV9
CASSVDTVSYEQYF
>TRBJ2-2|TRBV5-6
CASSTQGPGELFF
>TRBJ2-7|TRBV5-1
CASTAGESYEQYF
>TRBJ2-7|TRBV5-6
CASSLGGSSYEQYF
>TRBJ2-2|TRBV10-3
CAISESPGATGELFF
>TRBJ2-2|TRBV10-3
CASRDRGHEIGELFF
>TRBJ1-1|TRBV6-5
CASSSSGVEAFF
>TRBJ2-3|TRBV5-6
CASSLFLAGKRIDTQYF
>TRBJ2-4|TRBV2
CASMPIVAKNIQYF
>TRBJ1-5|TRBV2
CASSEEGGNNQPQHF
>TRBJ2-7|TRBV5-1
CASKGRGTSYEQYF
>TRBJ1-4|TRBV6-1
CASSVLHGGDRLFF
>TRBJ1-2|TRBV7-3
CASSPGSDWGYTF
>TRBJ2-7|TRBV2
CASSPRPDSYEQYF
>TRBJ2-7|TRBV7-2
CASSTLGAAYNEQYF
>TRBJ2-1|TRBV19
CASSIFGQGLRGNEQFF
>TRBJ1-2|TRBV28
CASSLGRDYGYTF
>TRBJ2-2|TRBV24-1
CATSSGGADTGELFF
>TRBJ2-3|TRBV5-1
CASSLAQETRTDTQYF
>TRBJ1-5|TRBV19
CASSMGMNQPQHF
>TRBJ2-2|TRBV9
CASSGGPWGTGELFF
>TRBJ2-3|TRBV20-1
CSARDPLYDITDTQYF
>TRBJ2-7|TRBV25-1
CASSPPGSSYEQYF
>TRBJ1-1|TRBV13
CASSSPTGTNTEAFF
>TRBJ2-3|TRBV9
CASSDRRTVKGPEGADTQYF
>TRBJ2-7|TRBV2
CASSGRTGNYEQYF
>TRBJ2-7|TRBV6-1
CASREADEVEQYF
>TRBJ2-7|TRBV5-1
CASSLVLTSGRQNPYEQYF
>TRBJ2-7|TRBV20-1
CSATLTGLSEQYF
>TRBJ1-1|TRBV29-1
CSAARQVETEAFF
>TRBJ2-1|TRBV20-1
CSVPGGTGSRYSYNEQFF
>TRBJ1-6|TRBV19
CASTGDRASSPLHF
>TRBJ2-7|TRBV11-3
CASSLGLAGVSYEQYF
>TRBJ2-7|TRBV10-3
CANKAGDHYEQYF
>TRBJ2-1|TRBV7-3
CASSLTWTSGYNEQFF
>TRBJ2-1|TRBV20-1
CSAREDRGYNEQFF
>TRBJ2-7|TRBV24-1
CATSDLPLGILSEQYF